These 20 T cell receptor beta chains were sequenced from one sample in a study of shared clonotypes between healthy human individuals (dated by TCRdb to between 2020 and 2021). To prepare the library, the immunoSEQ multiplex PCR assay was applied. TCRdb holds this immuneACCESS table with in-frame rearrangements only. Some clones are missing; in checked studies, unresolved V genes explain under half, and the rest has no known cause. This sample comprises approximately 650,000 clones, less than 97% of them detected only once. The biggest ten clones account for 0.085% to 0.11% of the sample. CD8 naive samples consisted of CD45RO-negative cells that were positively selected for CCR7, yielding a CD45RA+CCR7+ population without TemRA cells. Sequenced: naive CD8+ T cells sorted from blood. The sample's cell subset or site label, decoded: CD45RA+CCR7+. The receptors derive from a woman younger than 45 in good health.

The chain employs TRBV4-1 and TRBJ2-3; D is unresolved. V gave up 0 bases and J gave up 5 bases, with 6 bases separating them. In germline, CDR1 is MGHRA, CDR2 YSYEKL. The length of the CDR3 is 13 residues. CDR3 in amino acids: CASSQDAEDTQYF. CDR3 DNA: TGCGCCAGCAGCCAAGACGCTGAAGATACGCAGTATTTT.

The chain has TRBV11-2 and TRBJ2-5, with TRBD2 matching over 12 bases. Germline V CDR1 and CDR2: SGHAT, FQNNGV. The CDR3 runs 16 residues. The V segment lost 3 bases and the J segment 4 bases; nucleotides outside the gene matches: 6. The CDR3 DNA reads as TGTGCCAGCAGCTTGACTAGCGGGGGATATCGAGAGACCCAGTACTTC. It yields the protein CASSLTSGGYRETQYF. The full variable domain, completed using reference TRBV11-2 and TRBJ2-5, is EAGVAQSPRYKIIEKRQSVAFWCNPISGHATLYWYQQILGQGPKLLIQFQNNGVVDDSQLPKDRFSAERLKGVDSTLKIQPAKLEDSAVYLCASSLTSGGYRETQYFGPGTRLLVL.

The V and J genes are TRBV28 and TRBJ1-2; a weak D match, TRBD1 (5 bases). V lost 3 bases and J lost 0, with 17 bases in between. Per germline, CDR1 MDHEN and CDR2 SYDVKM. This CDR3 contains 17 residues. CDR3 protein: CASSFLQGGNSNYGYTF. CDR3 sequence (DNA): TGTGCCAGCAGTTTCTTGCAGGGCGGAAATTCTAACTATGGCTACACCTTC.

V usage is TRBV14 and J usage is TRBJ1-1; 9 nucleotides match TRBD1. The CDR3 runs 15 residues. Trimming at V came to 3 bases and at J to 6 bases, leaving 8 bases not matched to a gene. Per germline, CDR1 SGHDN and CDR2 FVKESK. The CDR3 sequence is CASSQETGGDAEAFF. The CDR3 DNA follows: TGTGCCAGCAGCCAGGAAACAGGGGGCGACGCTGAAGCTTTCTTT.

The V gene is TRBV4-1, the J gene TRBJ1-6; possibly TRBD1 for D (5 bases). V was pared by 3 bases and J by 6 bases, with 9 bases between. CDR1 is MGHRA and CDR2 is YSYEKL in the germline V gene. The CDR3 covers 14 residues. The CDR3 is CASSQGGVNSPLHF. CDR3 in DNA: TGCGCCAGCAGCCAGGGGGGGGTTAATTCACCCCTCCACTTT.

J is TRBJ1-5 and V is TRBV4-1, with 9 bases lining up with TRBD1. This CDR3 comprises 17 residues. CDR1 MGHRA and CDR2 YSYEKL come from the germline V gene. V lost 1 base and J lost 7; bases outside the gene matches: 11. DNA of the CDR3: TGCGCCAGCAGCCAAGGTAGGGGACAGGGAGTACGGCAGCCCCAGCATTTT. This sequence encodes CASSQGRGQGVRQPQHF.

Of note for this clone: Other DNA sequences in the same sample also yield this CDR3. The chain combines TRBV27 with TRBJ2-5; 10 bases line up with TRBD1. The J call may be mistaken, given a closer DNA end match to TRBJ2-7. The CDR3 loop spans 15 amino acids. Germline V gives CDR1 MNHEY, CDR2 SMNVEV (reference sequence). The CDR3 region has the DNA TGTGCCAGCAGTTTATTAGGACAGGGGGCCTACGAGCAGTACTTC. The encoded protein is CASSLLGQGAYEQYF.

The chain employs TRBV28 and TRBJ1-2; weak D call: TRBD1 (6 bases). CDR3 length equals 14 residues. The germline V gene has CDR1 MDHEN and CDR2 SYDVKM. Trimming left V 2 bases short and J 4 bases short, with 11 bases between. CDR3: CASSLGQGFYGYTF. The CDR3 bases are TGTGCCAGCAGTTTAGGGCAGGGGTTCTATGGCTACACCTTC.

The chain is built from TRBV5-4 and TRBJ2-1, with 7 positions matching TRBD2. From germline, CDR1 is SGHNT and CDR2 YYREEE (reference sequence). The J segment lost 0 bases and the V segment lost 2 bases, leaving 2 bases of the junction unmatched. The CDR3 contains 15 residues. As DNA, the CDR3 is TGTGCCAGCAGCTTTGGACTAGACTCCTACAATGAGCAGTTCTTC. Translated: CASSFGLDSYNEQFF.

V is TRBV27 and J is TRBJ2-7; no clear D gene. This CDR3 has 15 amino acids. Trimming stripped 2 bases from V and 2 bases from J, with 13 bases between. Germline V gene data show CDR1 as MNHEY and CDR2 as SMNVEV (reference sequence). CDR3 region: CASSLGLGTAYEQYF. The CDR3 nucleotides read TGTGCCAGCAGTTTAGGCTTAGGAACAGCCTACGAGCAGTACTTC.

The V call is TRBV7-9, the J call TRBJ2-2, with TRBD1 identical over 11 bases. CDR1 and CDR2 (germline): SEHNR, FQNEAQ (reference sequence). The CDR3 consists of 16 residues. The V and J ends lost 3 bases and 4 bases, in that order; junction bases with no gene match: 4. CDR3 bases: TGTGCCAGCAGCTTGGGGGACAGGGGGGCCACCGGGGAGCTGTTTTTT. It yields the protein CASSLGDRGATGELFF.

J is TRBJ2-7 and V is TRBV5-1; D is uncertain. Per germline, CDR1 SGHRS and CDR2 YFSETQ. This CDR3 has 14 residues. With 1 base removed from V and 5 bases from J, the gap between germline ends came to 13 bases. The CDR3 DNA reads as TGCGCCAGCAGCTTGCAGCATCTATTGGACGAGCAGTACTTC. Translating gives CASSLQHLLDEQYF.

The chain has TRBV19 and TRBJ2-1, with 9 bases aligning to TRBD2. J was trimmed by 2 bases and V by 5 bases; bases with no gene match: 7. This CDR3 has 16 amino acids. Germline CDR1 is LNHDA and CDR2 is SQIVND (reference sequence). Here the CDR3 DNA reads TGTGCCAGTAGTCTATTAGCGGGAGAGGCCTACAATGAGCAGTTCTTC. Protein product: CASSLLAGEAYNEQFF.

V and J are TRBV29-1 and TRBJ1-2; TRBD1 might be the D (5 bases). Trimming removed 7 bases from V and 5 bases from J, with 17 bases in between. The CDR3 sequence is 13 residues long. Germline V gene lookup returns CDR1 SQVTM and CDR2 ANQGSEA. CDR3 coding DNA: TGCAGCGCAGGGACCCCGGGGTATTATGGCTACACCTTC. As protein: CSAGTPGYYGYTF.

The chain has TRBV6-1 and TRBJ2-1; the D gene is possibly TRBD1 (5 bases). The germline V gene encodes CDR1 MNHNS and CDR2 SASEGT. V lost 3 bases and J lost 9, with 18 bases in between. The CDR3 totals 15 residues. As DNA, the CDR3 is TGTGCCAGCAGTGATTCAAACGTGGGGCCGGGTGAGCAGTTCTTC. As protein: CASSDSNVGPGEQFF.

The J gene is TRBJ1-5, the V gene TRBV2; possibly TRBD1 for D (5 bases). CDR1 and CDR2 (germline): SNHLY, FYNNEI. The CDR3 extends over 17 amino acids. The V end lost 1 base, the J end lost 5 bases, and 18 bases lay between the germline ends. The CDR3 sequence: CASSEGGDYTLDQPQHF. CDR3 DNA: TGTGCCAGCAGTGAAGGGGGCGACTACACGTTAGATCAGCCCCAGCATTTT.

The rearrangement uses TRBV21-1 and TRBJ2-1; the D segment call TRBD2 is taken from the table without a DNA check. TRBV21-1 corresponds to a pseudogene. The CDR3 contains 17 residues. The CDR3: CASSKEEERGSYNEQFF. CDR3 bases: TGTGCCAGCAGCAAAGAGGAGGAGCGGGGCTCCTACAATGAGCAGTTCTTC.

CDR3 amino acids: CASSLVIGQGHEQYF. The CDR3 DNA reads TGTGCCAGCAGCTTGGTTATAGGACAGGGGCACGAGCAGTACTTC. The chain uses TRBV7-9 and TRBJ2-7; 9 nucleotides line up with TRBD1. The ends lost 3 bases at V and 5 bases at J; junction bases unmatched: 8. The CDR3 loop spans 15 amino acids. Germline V gene lookup returns CDR1 SEHNR and CDR2 FQNEAQ (reference sequence).

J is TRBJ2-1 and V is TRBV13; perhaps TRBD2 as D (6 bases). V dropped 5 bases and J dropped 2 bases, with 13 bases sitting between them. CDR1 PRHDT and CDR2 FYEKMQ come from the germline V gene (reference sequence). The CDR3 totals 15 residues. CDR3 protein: CASSLGRGTYNEQFF. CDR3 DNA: TGTGCCAGCAGCCTGGGGCGGGGTACCTACAATGAGCAGTTCTTC.

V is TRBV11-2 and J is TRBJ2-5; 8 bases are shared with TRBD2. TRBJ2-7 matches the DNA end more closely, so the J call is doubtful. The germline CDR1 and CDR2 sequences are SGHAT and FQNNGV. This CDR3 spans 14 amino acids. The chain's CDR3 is CASSDSGVDYEQYF. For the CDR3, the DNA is TGTGCCAGCAGTGATAGCGGGGTGGACTACGAGCAGTACTTC.